This record concerns one T cell receptor (beta chain) sequence. Sequencing used immunoSEQ multiplex PCR; TCRdb keeps in-frame clones, though not all of them. Counted here are approximately 49,000 clones, roughly 92% occurring once; the ten biggest clones make up 3% to 4%. The entry originates in a study of technical replicates of blood from a handful of donors. There are 14 residues in the CDR3. Trimming took 8 bases from V and 4 from J, leaving 15 bases between them. CDR1 and CDR2 (germline): SNHLY, FYNNEI. This chain uses TRBV2 with TRBJ1-3; the D is unclear. This receptor was identified in a human donor in good health. Some clones in this sample may be carry-over from other donors' samples. The sequencing input was PBMCs. CDR3 protein: CASGGAMRGNTIYF. In DNA, the CDR3 is TGTGCCAGCGGAGGAGCAATGAGAGGAAACACCATATATTTT.